This entry features one TCR beta chain sequence. Original handling: Reference gene primer amplification gave nucleated cell count estimates. Produced via immunoSEQ multiplex PCR; TCRdb's table is partial and in-frame only. For V, J and clone size, that table is used; D and trimming come from the DNA. The sample yields roughly 140,000 clones, 85% to 90% seen once. The data belong to a study of blood T cell repertoires in COVID-19. As for the study in general: The cDNA or gDNA used as material had been derived from T cells, B-cell-depleted T cells, or PBMCs.

This clonotype was sampled from a woman of 80 years or more with acute or convalescent COVID-19. Source material: peripheral blood.

CDR3 residues: CASGPGGELFF. The CDR3 DNA follows: TGTGCTAGTGGCCCGGGCGGGGAGCTGTTTTTT. The J gene is TRBJ2-2, the V gene TRBV12-5; D unclear. The CDR3 has 11 residues. CDR1 LGHNT and CDR2 FRNRAP come from the germline V gene. With 6 bases removed from V and 7 bases from J, the gap between germline ends came to 6 bases.